These T cell receptor beta chains were read from a single sample in a study of cytomegalovirus exposure and HLA in healthy donors. TCRdb's copy holds only in-frame clones and misses some; the assay was immunoSEQ multiplex PCR. The sample consists of over 200,000 clones, almost 90% of them appearing once. Sequenced: PBMCs. Receptors were obtained from a woman younger than 30 in good health and CMV-seronegative. CDR3s include the opening cysteine and the closing phenylalanine or tryptophan. The D gene is left open where the match is weak. Size is omitted from some rows. Given values are once, few, many or a class for expanded clones.

v_gene	j_gene	abundance	d_gene	CDR3aa	CDR3nt
TRBV5-1	TRBJ2-7	NA	NA	CASSQQGPQYEQYF	TGCGCCAGCAGCCAGCAGGGGCCGCAGTACGAGCAGTACTTC
TRBV11-2	TRBJ2-5	NA	NA	CASSLGHQETQYF	TGTGCCAGCAGCTTGGGACATCAAGAGACCCAGTACTTC
TRBV7-3	TRBJ2-3	NA	TRBD2	CASSLIPAGGREDTQYF	TGTGCCAGCAGCTTGATACCGGCGGGAGGGCGGGAAGATACGCAGTATTTT
TRBV7-2	TRBJ1-2	NA	NA	CASSPTPDSQGYTF	TGTGCCAGCAGCCCTACCCCAGATAGCCAGGGCTACACCTTC
TRBV10-3	TRBJ1-1	NA	NA	CATRSGTMNTEAFF	TGTGCCACCAGAAGTGGGACAATGAACACTGAAGCTTTCTTT
TRBV5-1	TRBJ2-1	NA	TRBD2	CASSSPTRLAGNNEQFF	TGCGCCAGCAGCTCCCCGACTCGACTAGCGGGAAACAATGAGCAGTTCTTC
TRBV5-4	TRBJ2-1	NA	TRBD2	CASSFASGRGEQFF	TGTGCCAGCAGCTTTGCTAGCGGGAGAGGTGAGCAGTTCTTC
TRBV19	TRBJ2-7	NA	NA	CASSPHPRGEQYF	TGTGCCAGTAGTCCCCACCCCCGGGGAGAGCAGTACTTC
TRBV11-2	TRBJ2-7	NA	TRBD2	CASSLEPPGLAIYEQYF	TGTGCCAGCAGCTTAGAGCCGCCGGGACTAGCTATCTACGAGCAGTACTTC
TRBV27	TRBJ1-1	NA	NA	CASRSTGNTEAFF	TGTGCCAGCAGGTCGACAGGGAACACTGAAGCTTTCTTT
TRBV11-1	TRBJ2-7	NA	NA	CASSPEAFTQHEQYF	TGTGCCAGCAGCCCGGAGGCATTCACACAGCACGAGCAGTACTTC
TRBV4-3	TRBJ1-5	once	TRBD1	CASSQDLAGGQPQHF	TGCGCCAGCAGCCAAGACCTGGCAGGGGGTCAGCCCCAGCATTTT
TRBV4-1	TRBJ1-3	NA	NA	CASSQVFQTGNTIYF	TGCGCCAGCAGCCAAGTATTCCAGACTGGAAACACCATATATTTT
TRBV5-4	TRBJ1-2	NA	TRBD1	CASRSLQGNYGYTF	TGTGCCAGCAGGTCCCTACAGGGGAACTATGGCTACACCTTC
TRBV5-8	TRBJ1-5	once	NA	CASSSGQPQHF	TGTGCCAGCAGCTCAGGTCAGCCCCAGCATTTT
TRBV11-2	TRBJ2-1	NA	TRBD2	CASSLEGSGIGEQFF	TGTGCCAGCAGCTTAGAGGGTAGCGGGATAGGTGAGCAGTTCTTC
TRBV6-6	TRBJ2-1	NA	TRBD2	CASSSGLAVINEQFF	TGTGCCAGCAGTTCCGGACTAGCGGTAATAAATGAGCAGTTCTTC
TRBV7-6	TRBJ2-5	NA	NA	CASSLLIGARETQYF	TGTGCCAGCAGCTTACTTATTGGGGCAAGAGAGACCCAGTACTTC
TRBV29-1	TRBJ2-1	once	TRBD2	CSVAGRALSSYNEQFF	TGCAGCGTGGCAGGGAGGGCCCTCAGCTCCTACAATGAGCAGTTCTTC
TRBV19	TRBJ2-5	NA	TRBD1	CASAKTGQETQYF	TGTGCCAGCGCGAAGACAGGGCAGGAGACCCAGTACTTC
TRBV10-3	TRBJ2-7	once	NA	CATQTGDLGYEQYF	TGTGCCACTCAGACCGGGGACTTGGGCTACGAGCAGTACTTC
TRBV10-3	TRBJ1-1	once	NA	CASTSSGETEAFF	TGTGCCAGCACCAGTTCAGGGGAAACTGAAGCTTTCTTT
TRBV28	TRBJ2-3	NA	TRBD1	CASSGTATTDTQYF	TGTGCCAGCAGTGGGACAGCCACCACAGATACGCAGTATTTT
TRBV9	TRBJ2-1	NA	TRBD2	CASTGTSGTDEQFF	TGTGCCAGCACCGGGACTAGCGGCACCGATGAGCAGTTCTTC
TRBV27	TRBJ2-2	NA	TRBD2	CASMWSGRAPGELFF	TGTGCCAGCATGTGGAGCGGGAGGGCCCCCGGGGAGCTGTTTTTT
TRBV19	TRBJ1-2	NA	TRBD1	CASSPISPSRTGTNYGYTF	TGTGCCAGTAGTCCCATATCCCCCTCGAGGACAGGGACGAACTATGGCTACACCTTC
TRBV6-1	TRBJ2-7	NA	TRBD1	CASSEVTGGYEQYF	TGTGCCAGCAGTGAAGTAACAGGGGGCTACGAGCAGTACTTC
TRBV7-2	TRBJ2-1	NA	TRBD1	CASSIRQGEWNEQFF	TGTGCCAGCAGCATCCGACAGGGGGAATGGAATGAGCAGTTCTTC
TRBV5-4	TRBJ1-2	NA	NA	CASSHGTKVEGYTF	TGTGCCAGCAGCCACGGGACAAAAGTTGAGGGCTACACCTTC
TRBV5-8	TRBJ2-7	NA	TRBD1	CASSLVAGGIGQYF	TGTGCCAGCAGCTTGGTGGCAGGGGGTATAGGTCAGTACTTC